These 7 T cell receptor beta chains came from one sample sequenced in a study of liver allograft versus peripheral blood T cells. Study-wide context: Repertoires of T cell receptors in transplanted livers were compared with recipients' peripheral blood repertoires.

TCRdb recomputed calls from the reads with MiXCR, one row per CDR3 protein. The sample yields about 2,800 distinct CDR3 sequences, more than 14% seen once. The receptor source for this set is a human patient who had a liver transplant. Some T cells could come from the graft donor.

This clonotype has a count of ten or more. The CDR3 DNA reads as TGTGCCAGCAGTTTAAGGGACTTGGGGGCGGGACGAAGCAATCAGCCCCAGCATTTT. It encodes CASSLRDLGAGRSNQPQHF. The chain recombines TRBV28 with TRBJ1-5; weak D call: TRBD1 (6 bases). The germline V gene has CDR1 MDHEN and CDR2 SYDVKM. Trimming took 2 bases from V and 1 from J, leaving 21 bases between them. The CDR3 consists of 19 residues.

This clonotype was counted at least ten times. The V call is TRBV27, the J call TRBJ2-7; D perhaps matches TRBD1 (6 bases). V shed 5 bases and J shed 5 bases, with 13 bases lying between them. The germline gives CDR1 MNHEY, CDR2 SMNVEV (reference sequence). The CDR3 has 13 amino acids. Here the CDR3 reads CASSQGRGNEQYF. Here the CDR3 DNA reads TGTGCCAGCAGTCAGGGGCGCGGCAACGAGCAGTACTTC.

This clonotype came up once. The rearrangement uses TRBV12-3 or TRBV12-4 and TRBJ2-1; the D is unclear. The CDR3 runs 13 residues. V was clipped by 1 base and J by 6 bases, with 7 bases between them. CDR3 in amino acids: CASSLDPGNEQFF. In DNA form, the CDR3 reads TGTGCCAGCAGTTTAGATCCCGGCAATGAGCAGTTCTTC.

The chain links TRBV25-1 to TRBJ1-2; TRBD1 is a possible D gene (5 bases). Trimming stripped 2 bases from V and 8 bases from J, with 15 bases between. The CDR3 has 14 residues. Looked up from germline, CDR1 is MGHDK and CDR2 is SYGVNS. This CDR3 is CASSEMGRQVGYTF. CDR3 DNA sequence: TGTGCCAGCAGTGAAATGGGGCGGCAGGTCGGCTACACCTTC.

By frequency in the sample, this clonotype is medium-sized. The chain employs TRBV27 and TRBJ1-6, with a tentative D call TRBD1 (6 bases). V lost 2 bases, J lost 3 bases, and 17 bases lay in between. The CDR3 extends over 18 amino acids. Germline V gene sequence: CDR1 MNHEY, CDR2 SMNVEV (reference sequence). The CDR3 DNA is TGTGCCAGCAGTTTACTCCCCCGGGACACTCGCTATAATTCACCCCTCCACTTT. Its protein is CASSLLPRDTRYNSPLHF.

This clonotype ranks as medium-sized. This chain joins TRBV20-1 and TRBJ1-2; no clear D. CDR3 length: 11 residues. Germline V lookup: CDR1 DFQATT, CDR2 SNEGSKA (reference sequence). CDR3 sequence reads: CSGVWNYGYTF. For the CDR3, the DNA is TGCAGCGGTGTTTGGAACTATGGCTACACCTTC.

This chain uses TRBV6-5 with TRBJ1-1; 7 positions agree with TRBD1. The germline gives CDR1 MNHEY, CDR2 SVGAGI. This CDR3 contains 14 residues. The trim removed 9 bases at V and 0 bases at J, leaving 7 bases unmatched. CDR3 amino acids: CASDPGTVNTEAFF. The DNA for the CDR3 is TGTGCCAGTGACCCCGGGACAGTGAACACTGAAGCTTTCTTT.